The rows below give T cell receptor beta chains drawn from one sample of a study of blood T cell repertoires in COVID-19. The assay was immunoSEQ multiplex PCR, and TCRdb's table has in-frame clones only and misses some. The table has fewer than 100,000 clones, more than 75% seen once; the top ten hold 10%. The specimen was peripheral blood. All receptors derive from a man between 50 and 59 years old with acute or convalescent COVID-19. CDR3s include the opening cysteine and the closing phenylalanine or tryptophan. A D gene is named only where the DNA matches it firmly. For some rows the clone size is stated as once, few or many, or as a class when expanded; others skip it.

>NA|TRBJ1-2|TRBV2|NA
TGTGCCAGCAGTGATATGAGCGGAATTAACTATGGCTACACCTTC
CASSDMSGINYGYTF
>few|TRBJ2-1|TRBV10-3|TRBD2
TGTGCCATCAGTGCACTAGCGGAGGCCTACAATGAGCAGTTCTTC
CAISALAEAYNEQFF
>NA|TRBJ2-7|TRBV6-1|NA
TGTGCCAGCAGTGAAATGGGGGTGGCTACAGGGATCTTAGCTCGTTCCTACGAGCAGTACTTC
CASSEMGVATGILARSYEQYF
>few|TRBJ2-7|TRBV5-1|TRBD2
TGCGCCAGCAGTCGCCGACAGGGACTAGCGGACTCCTACGAGCAGTACTTC
CASSRRQGLADSYEQYF
>NA|TRBJ2-2|TRBV7-8|TRBD1
TGTGCCAGCAGCGAACCGGGACAGGGGGTCACCGGGGAGCTGTTTTTT
CASSEPGQGVTGELFF
>NA|TRBJ2-7|TRBV5-4|TRBD2
TGTGCCAGCAGCTTGCTTACCGGGACTAGCTCCTACGAGCAGTACTTC
CASSLLTGTSSYEQYF
>NA|TRBJ1-5|TRBV7-2|TRBD1
TGTGCCAGCAGATACTTACAGGGGAACCAGCCCCAGCATTTT
CASRYLQGNQPQHF
>NA|TRBJ2-1|TRBV7-9|NA
TGTGCCAGCAGCGGGCTAATTGCCGCGGGGTACAATGAGCAGTTCTTC
CASSGLIAAGYNEQFF
>NA|TRBJ2-3|TRBV7-3|NA
TGTGCCAGCAGCTTAAATAGCGAAACAGATACGCAGTATTTT
CASSLNSETDTQYF
>NA|TRBJ2-1|TRBV27|TRBD2
TGTGCCAGCAGTTTAGTAGCGGGAGGGCCCAATGAGCAGTTCTTC
CASSLVAGGPNEQFF
>NA|TRBJ2-5|TRBV10-3|NA
TGTGCCATCAGTGAGTCCCTGGACTCGCAAGAGACCCAGTACTTC
CAISESLDSQETQYF
>NA|TRBJ1-3|TRBV15|TRBD1
TGTGCCACCAGCAGAGGACAGGGGGCTGGTGGAAACACCATATATTTT
CATSRGQGAGGNTIYF
>NA|TRBJ2-7|TRBV10-1|TRBD2
TGCGCCAGCAGTGAGTCGCGACTAGCGCGAGAGCAGTACTTC
CASSESRLAREQYF
>once|TRBJ2-2|TRBV27|TRBD1
TGTGCCAGCAGTACGTGGGACAGGGTAGCCGGGGAGCTGTTTTTT
CASSTWDRVAGELFF
>NA|TRBJ1-1|TRBV2|NA
TGCGCCAGCAGTGGTACAGAATTGAACACTGAAGCTTTCTTT
CASSGTELNTEAFF
>NA|TRBJ1-1|TRBV19|NA
TGTGCCAGTAGTAGCGATCCGGGACACCTAAACACTGAAGCTTTCTTT
CASSSDPGHLNTEAFF
>NA|TRBJ2-1|TRBV7-9|TRBD1
TGTGCCAGCAGCTTCGAGGCAGGGGGCTACAATGAGCAGTTCTTC
CASSFEAGGYNEQFF
>NA|TRBJ1-5|TRBV2|NA
TGTGCCAGCAGTGACAGGGATCAGCCCCAGCATTTT
CASSDRDQPQHF
>few|TRBJ2-7|TRBV7-8|TRBD1
TGTGCCAGCAGCCGTCGTAGCCCCGGGACAGGTGTTCCCGAGCAGTACTTC
CASSRRSPGTGVPEQYF
>NA|TRBJ2-7|TRBV6-5|NA
TGTGCCAGCAGCCCAACGACAGGGAGGTACGAGCAGTACTTC
CASSPTTGRYEQYF
>NA|TRBJ1-5|TRBV9|NA
TGTGCCAGCAGCCCCGGACTGAATCAGCCCCAGCATTTT
CASSPGLNQPQHF
>NA|TRBJ1-2|TRBV7-9|NA
TGTGCCAGCAGCTCTACTGGTAATAACTATGGCTACACCTTC
CASSSTGNNYGYTF
>NA|TRBJ1-1|TRBV5-1|TRBD1
TGCGCCAGCAGCTTACCTAAGACAGGGGGCACTGAAGCTTTCTTT
CASSLPKTGGTEAFF
>NA|TRBJ2-1|TRBV12-3/TRBV12-4|NA
TGTGCCAGCACCCTTAACAATGAGCAGTTCTTC
CASTLNNEQFF
>NA|TRBJ2-1|TRBV18|TRBD2
TGTGCCAGCTCACTCTCAGGTGGGACTAGCGGGATTTTTGAGCAGTTCTTC
CASSLSGGTSGIFEQFF
>NA|TRBJ2-1|TRBV2|TRBD2
TGTGCCAGCGTCATACCGGCTAGCGGGAGGGCTGGTGAGCAGTTCTTC
CASVIPASGRAGEQFF
>NA|TRBJ2-1|TRBV24-1|TRBD1
TGTGCCACCAGTGACACCTCAAGACAGGGGGGCAATGAGCAGTTCTTC
CATSDTSRQGGNEQFF
>NA|TRBJ2-1|TRBV19|TRBD2
TGTGCCAGTAGTATAGGGACTAGCGGGAGTAATGAGCAGTTCTTC
CASSIGTSGSNEQFF
>once|TRBJ1-1|TRBV14|NA
TGTGCCAGCAGCCCGGGAGATGGGGAATTCTTT
CASSPGDGEFF
>NA|TRBJ2-7|TRBV4-1|NA
TGCGCCAGCAGCCAAGCCCCGACACCATCCTACGAGCAGTACTTC
CASSQAPTPSYEQYF
>NA|TRBJ1-1|TRBV6-5|NA
TGTGCCAGCCTAGCGGGGCTCTTTACTGAAGCTTTCTTT
CASLAGLFTEAFF
>NA|TRBJ2-3|TRBV9|TRBD2
TGTGCCAGCAGCCAAAGGACTAGCGCCGCCACAGATACGCAGTATTTT
CASSQRTSAATDTQYF
>NA|TRBJ2-7|TRBV9|NA
TGTGCCAGCAGCCAGCACCACAGGATTTCCCAGGGAGAGCAGTACTTC
CASSQHHRISQGEQYF
>NA|TRBJ2-1|TRBV6-6|NA
TGTGCCAGCAGTTTTAGGCAGGCAGGCTACAATGAGCAGTTCTTC
CASSFRQAGYNEQFF
>NA|TRBJ1-1|TRBV7-9|NA
TGTGCCAGCAGCTGGGCCTCGAACACTGAAGCTTTCTTT
CASSWASNTEAFF
>once|TRBJ2-3|TRBV9|NA
TGTGCCAGCAGCACCGGGACTGTCGCAGATACGCAGTATTTT
CASSTGTVADTQYF
>NA|TRBJ2-7|TRBV20-1|NA
TGCAGTGCTAGAGGAGGTCGCGAGCAGTACTTC
CSARGGREQYF
>NA|TRBJ2-6|TRBV30|NA
TGTGCCTGGACTACTGGGGCCAACGTCCTGACTTTC
CAWTTGANVLTF
>NA|TRBJ1-1|TRBV18|TRBD1
TGTGCCAGCTCACCCGAGGACAGGGGGAACACTGAAGCTTTCTTT
CASSPEDRGNTEAFF
>few|TRBJ1-1|TRBV19|TRBD1
TGTGCCAGTAGTTCAGACAGGGGCCTTGAAGCTTTCTTT
CASSSDRGLEAFF
>NA|TRBJ2-7|TRBV29-1|TRBD2
TGCAGCGTTGAAGCTAGCGGGAGATCGGCCGAGCAGTACTTC
CSVEASGRSAEQYF
>NA|TRBJ2-7|TRBV4-2|TRBD2
TGTGCCAGCAGCCAAGATCGTACTAGCGGGAGGGCCGTGTACTTC
CASSQDRTSGRAVYF
>NA|TRBJ2-3|TRBV7-7|TRBD1
TGTGCTAGCAGCCTGGGACAGGGGTCAGATACGCAGTATTTT
CASSLGQGSDTQYF
>NA|TRBJ2-1|TRBV27|TRBD2
TGTGCCAGCAGTTTATCCCTCCCTAGCGGAGGTTACAATGAGCAGTTCTTC
CASSLSLPSGGYNEQFF
>once|TRBJ1-4|TRBV30|TRBD1
TGTGCCTCCCGACAGGGGGCTGAAAAACTGTTTTTT
CASRQGAEKLFF
>NA|TRBJ1-5|TRBV5-8|NA
TGTGCCAGCAGTCTAGCTTACGCAGGGGCGTATAGCAATCAGCCCCAGCATTTT
CASSLAYAGAYSNQPQHF
>NA|TRBJ2-5|TRBV11-2|TRBD1
TGTGCCAGCAGCTCGACAGGGCCCTCCCAAGAGACCCAGTACTTC
CASSSTGPSQETQYF